This TCR beta chain was documented in a study of beta chain features in type 1 diabetes (dated 2018 in TCRdb). The study in broad terms: Mean age, gender distribution, total cell number and subset yield did not differ between patients and healthy donors. Naive and central memory subsets were obtained from all 30 or so donors, but regulatory and stem cell-like memory subsets were isolated from only 8 patients and about 8 healthy donors. The study compared the TCRB repertoires of sorted circulating CD4+ T cell subsets in recently diagnosed type 1 diabetes patients with those in matched healthy donors. A total of some 110 million sorted cells were examined across all samples, and the number of cells per subset was strongly correlated with RNA yield.

The High Capacity cDNA Reverse Transcription Kit was used to reverse transcribe all of the isolated RNA, meaning that expressed TCRB transcripts were what got sequenced. Deep immunoSEQ sequencing was applied to naive, central memory and regulatory T cell samples, giving an average of roughly 3.5 million total reads per sample. After sorted cells were lysed in RLT buffer, RNA was extracted with DNase-treated RNeasy Micro or Mini kits, with the choice depending on cell number. To prevent cross-contamination, every cell subset was processed on its own, while patient and healthy donor samples were processed together. The immunoSEQ multiplex PCR was used to amplify TCRB sequences from cDNA, generating 87-bp fragments that spanned the CDR3 region. Sequencing of the amplicons was performed on the Illumina HiSeq platform. Processing in the source paper ran as follows. Synthetic template baselines were used to correct PCR bias computationally, reads within Hamming distance 2 were collapsed together, and singletons that could not be merged were discarded. Reads were aligned to IMGT to assign V, D and J genes, CDR3 length, and insertions or deletions at six rearrangement sites. Clonotype counts were normalized to sorted cell number within each subset before computing true diversity and Gini coefficients with the tcR R package. Repertoire sharing was quantified using the overlap coefficient calculated on TCRB nucleotide sequences. Out-of-frame TCRB sequences from naive cells were analyzed as a proxy for the pre-selection repertoire. TCRdb mirrors the immuneACCESS table, restricted to in-frame sequences. Some clones are absent from its copies; in checked studies, under half trace to an unresolved V gene, and the reason for the others is unknown. The DNA was the basis for D and trimming; V, J and clone size are from that table. The sample yields approximately 250,000 clones; approximately 11% were counted once. Approximately 0.015% of the sample comes from the top ten.

This clone was observed a handful of times. What antigen it recognizes has not been identified. The record has no base qualities; no much larger clone is one base away. Each donor gave one peripheral blood draw, approximately 120 mL on average, collected into heparinised tubes. A BD FACSAria II was used to sort naive, central memory, regulatory and stem cell-like memory CD4+ T cells with a panel that included CD45RO, CCR7, CD25, CD127, CD95 and CD27. Purity was above 98% for every sorted population. PBMCs were isolated right away by Lymphoprep density gradient centrifugation and were stained directly, without culture. Samples were stained and sorted in pairs, with one healthy donor and one patient per experiment, so that batch effects were minimized. The paper as a whole reports these results and caveats: Because small numbers of individuals were included in the HLA sub-analyses, any influence of HLA type on TCRB rearrangement was left unresolved. Naive, central memory and regulatory TCRB repertoires appeared to be more similar among patients than among healthy donors. A moderate but significant shortening of TCRB CDR3 length was observed in type 1 diabetes patients in all four CD4+ subsets. Shorter templates might have been favored by PCR, but patient and control samples were amplified and corrected together, so both groups would have been affected equally by any skew. Patients with type 1 diabetes made fewer insertions and deleted more nucleotides at VDJ recombination sites, implying thymic rearrangement abnormalities. Sequencing cDNA rather than genomic DNA could over-represent highly expressing activated cells, although activation and CD3 levels did not differ between groups.

CDR1 SGHVS and CDR2 FQNEAQ were looked up in the germline V gene. V and J are truncated by 4 bases and 6 bases respectively, leaving an intervening sequence of 13 bases. Measured from the cysteine to the phenylalanine, the CDR3 is 14 residues long. The sequence is cut down to CDR3 DNA, 42 bases in frame from base 1. The rearrangement combines TRBV7-8 with TRBJ2-1, with the D gene uncertain. The source is a man younger than 40 with type 1 diabetes. Sequenced material: naive CD4+ T cells from blood. Explained via the paper, the cell subset or site label denotes: true naive CD4+ T cells. The CDR3 region: CASSSIGTANEQFF. The DNA sequence is as follows: TGTGCCAGCAGCTCCATAGGAACAGCCAATGAGCAGTTCTTC.